A selection of T cell receptor beta chains follows, all from one sample in a study of blood T cell repertoires in COVID-19. The table came from immunoSEQ multiplex PCR; TCRdb's copy has only in-frame clones and leaves some out. Here the sample spans about 160,000 clones, 85% to 90% being singletons. Input material: peripheral blood. Receptors were obtained from a man between 60 and 75 years old with COVID-19, enrolled during active disease. CDR3s include the opening cysteine and the closing phenylalanine or tryptophan. The order of the fields is CDR3 DNA, CDR3 protein, D gene, V gene, J gene, clone size, CDR3 length. The D gene is left open where the match is weak. Clone size is not always given. Where it is, it says once, few, many or a class for expanded clones.

DNA: TGCAGCGCAATGGACAATTATGGCTACACCTTC
CDR3: CSAMDNYGYTF
D: -
V: TRBV29-1
J: TRBJ1-2
size: -
length: 11

DNA: TGTGCCAGCAGCTTAGTCCGAGGGAACACTGAAGCTTTCTTT
CDR3: CASSLVRGNTEAFF
D: -
V: TRBV11-2
J: TRBJ1-1
size: -
length: 14

DNA: TGTGCCAGCAGTTACGTGGGACAGAACTATGGCTACACCTTC
CDR3: CASSYVGQNYGYTF
D: TRBD1
V: TRBV6-5
J: TRBJ1-2
size: once
length: 14

DNA: TGTGCCAGCAGCCAAAGTCCGACGTGGAGCTTGGAGACCCAGTACTTC
CDR3: CASSQSPTWSLETQYF
D: -
V: TRBV14
J: TRBJ2-5
size: -
length: 16

DNA: TGTGCCAGCAGTGAACTTAGTAGAGCCTACGAGCAGTACTTC
CDR3: CASSELSRAYEQYF
D: -
V: TRBV25-1
J: TRBJ2-7
size: few
length: 14

DNA: TGTGCCAGCAGCAAAGGACTAGACTACAATGAGCAGTTCTTC
CDR3: CASSKGLDYNEQFF
D: TRBD2
V: TRBV6-2/TRBV6-3
J: TRBJ2-1
size: -
length: 14

DNA: TGTGCCACCAGTAAGTGGGAGGGGAGCACAGATACGCAGTATTTT
CDR3: CATSKWEGSTDTQYF
D: TRBD2
V: TRBV24-1
J: TRBJ2-3
size: -
length: 15

DNA: TGTGCCAGCAGCCCTAGACAGGGGGCCTACGAGCAGTACTTC
CDR3: CASSPRQGAYEQYF
D: TRBD1
V: TRBV3-1/TRBV3-2
J: TRBJ2-7
size: -
length: 14

DNA: TGTGCCACCCTGCCTCAGGAGGGATTGAATTCACCCCTCCACTTT
CDR3: CATLPQEGLNSPLHF
D: -
V: TRBV6-6
J: TRBJ1-6
size: -
length: 15

DNA: TGTGCCAGCAGGCCAGACAGCTACGAGCAGTACTTC
CDR3: CASRPDSYEQYF
D: -
V: TRBV12-3/TRBV12-4
J: TRBJ2-7
size: -
length: 12

DNA: TGCAGCGTTGAATCCCCCGGGGAGCCCTATGGCTACACCTTC
CDR3: CSVESPGEPYGYTF
D: -
V: TRBV29-1
J: TRBJ1-2
size: -
length: 14

DNA: TGTGCCAGCAGCTCCCGGTACACAGATACGCAGTATTTT
CDR3: CASSSRYTDTQYF
D: -
V: TRBV7-2
J: TRBJ2-3
size: -
length: 13

DNA: TGTGCCAGCAGTTACCCCCAGGGGGTGTGGGACACCGGGGAGCTGTTTTTT
CDR3: CASSYPQGVWDTGELFF
D: TRBD1
V: TRBV6-2/TRBV6-3
J: TRBJ2-2
size: few
length: 17

DNA: TGTGCCAGCAGTCAACAGGTGAACACTGAAGCTTTCTTT
CDR3: CASSQQVNTEAFF
D: -
V: TRBV6-4
J: TRBJ1-1
size: -
length: 13

DNA: TGTGCCAGCAGCGCAAGACAGGGGAACACCATATATTTT
CDR3: CASSARQGNTIYF
D: TRBD1
V: TRBV3-1/TRBV3-2
J: TRBJ1-3
size: -
length: 13

DNA: TGTGCCAGTCGAAGGACAAATGGGAACACCGGGGAGCTGTTTTTT
CDR3: CASRRTNGNTGELFF
D: -
V: TRBV19
J: TRBJ2-2
size: once
length: 15

DNA: TGTGCCAGCAGTCCCGGGACAGGGGCATCCTACGAGCAGTACTTC
CDR3: CASSPGTGASYEQYF
D: TRBD1
V: TRBV6-5
J: TRBJ2-7
size: -
length: 15

DNA: TGTGCCAGCAGCCCTGGGGGGGTTCCCGGCCCGAACACTGAAGCTTTCTTT
CDR3: CASSPGGVPGPNTEAFF
D: -
V: TRBV7-3
J: TRBJ1-1
size: -
length: 17

DNA: TGTGCCAGCGGGGGACTAGCGGGGGCCGGGGAGACCCAGTACTTC
CDR3: CASGGLAGAGETQYF
D: TRBD2
V: TRBV2
J: TRBJ2-5
size: -
length: 15

DNA: TGTGCCAGCAGTACAACAACAGGGGGTGGCTACACCTTC
CDR3: CASSTTTGGGYTF
D: TRBD1
V: TRBV6-6
J: TRBJ1-2
size: -
length: 13

DNA: TGCAGCGGGCTCGGGACTGTGGAGGGCTACACCTTC
CDR3: CSGLGTVEGYTF
D: -
V: TRBV29-1
J: TRBJ1-2
size: once
length: 12

DNA: TGTGCCAGCAGCAAAGGGACGGGGAATCAGCCCCAGCATTTT
CDR3: CASSKGTGNQPQHF
D: -
V: TRBV21-1
J: TRBJ1-5
size: -
length: 14

DNA: TGTGCCAGTAGTATGTTCCTCTCCTACAATGAGCAGTTCTTC
CDR3: CASSMFLSYNEQFF
D: -
V: TRBV19
J: TRBJ2-1
size: -
length: 14

DNA: TGTGCCAGCAGCCCGGTAATCACTGAAGCTTTCTTT
CDR3: CASSPVITEAFF
D: -
V: TRBV7-2
J: TRBJ1-1
size: -
length: 12

DNA: TGCAGCGTTGAGACGGTGGGCGGACACGGCGGGAACGAGCAGTACTTC
CDR3: CSVETVGGHGGNEQYF
D: -
V: TRBV29-1
J: TRBJ2-7
size: once
length: 16

DNA: TGTGCCAGCATTTTAGAGCGGGGGCCCTACGAGCAGTACTTC
CDR3: CASILERGPYEQYF
D: TRBD2
V: TRBV7-2
J: TRBJ2-7
size: -
length: 14

DNA: TGTGCCAGCAGCCCGCAGGGAACTTCACCCCTCCACTTT
CDR3: CASSPQGTSPLHF
D: -
V: TRBV5-5
J: TRBJ1-6
size: few
length: 13

DNA: TGTGCCAGTAGTATAGTGGCCCGGAGGGGCACAGATACGCAGTATTTT
CDR3: CASSIVARRGTDTQYF
D: -
V: TRBV19
J: TRBJ2-3
size: -
length: 16

DNA: TGTGCCAGCAGGCCGGGACAGTTGAATTCACCCCTCCACTTT
CDR3: CASRPGQLNSPLHF
D: TRBD1
V: TRBV28
J: TRBJ1-6
size: -
length: 14

DNA: TGTGCCAGCAGTCCCCGGAGGAGTGAAAAACTGTTTTTT
CDR3: CASSPRRSEKLFF
D: -
V: TRBV28
J: TRBJ1-4
size: -
length: 13

DNA: TGTGCCACCAGTGAGGGCGGGGCGTCGAACACCGGGGAGCTGTTTTTT
CDR3: CATSEGGASNTGELFF
D: -
V: TRBV24-1
J: TRBJ2-2
size: -
length: 16

DNA: TGTGCCAGCAGCTTAGGGGGGATAGCGGGAGTGGACGAGCAGTACTTC
CDR3: CASSLGGIAGVDEQYF
D: TRBD2
V: TRBV7-9
J: TRBJ2-7
size: few
length: 16

DNA: TGTGCCAGCACCGAAAGATCCGGGGTCAAGAATGAGCAGTTCTTC
CDR3: CASTERSGVKNEQFF
D: -
V: TRBV7-9
J: TRBJ2-1
size: -
length: 15

DNA: TGTGCCAGCAGTTCCCCATCCTCTGGAAACACCATATATTTT
CDR3: CASSSPSSGNTIYF
D: -
V: TRBV6-5
J: TRBJ1-3
size: -
length: 14

DNA: TGTGCCATCAGTGAAAATCTAGCGGGCACCTACGAGCAGTACTTC
CDR3: CAISENLAGTYEQYF
D: TRBD2
V: TRBV10-3
J: TRBJ2-7
size: -
length: 15